These 32 T cell receptor beta chains share one sample of origin, sequenced in a study of CD8+ T cells in alopecia areata. Specified treatment: oral pan-JAK inhibitor, 5-10 mg twice daily. RNA, once extracted, was reverse transcribed into cDNA for use as the sequencing template. Libraries were prepared by immunoSEQ multiplex PCR; TCRdb keeps only in-frame clonotypes and omits some of them. The table includes 150,000 to 200,000 clones, 60% to 75% detected once. This material consisted of CD4+ T cells sorted from blood, taken at week 24, from a patient treated with tofacitinib. Every receptor here comes from a human donor with alopecia areata.

The chain joins TRBV5-4 to TRBJ2-1, with 8 bases matching TRBD2. V trimming: 3 bases; J trimming: 4 bases; junction bases outside the gene matches: 6. The CDR3 has 15 amino acids. From germline, CDR1 is SGHNT and CDR2 YYREEE (reference sequence). DNA of the CDR3: TGTGCCAGCAGCTGGAGCGGGGGAACTTACAATGAGCAGTTCTTC. It yields the protein CASSWSGGTYNEQFF. The full variable domain, rest sourced from reference TRBV5-4 and TRBJ2-1, is ETGVTQSPTHLIKTRGQQVTLRCSSQSGHNTVSWYQQALGQGPQFIFQYYREEENGRGNFPPRFSGLQFPNYSSELNVNALELDDSALYLCASSWSGGTYNEQFFGPGTRLTVL.

In this sample, this clone turned up many times. The chain carries TRBV27 and TRBJ2-5, with 11 bases lining up with TRBD2. Per germline, CDR1 MNHEY and CDR2 SMNVEV (reference sequence). V gave up 2 bases and J gave up 3 bases; unmatched junction bases: 2. The CDR3 has 15 residues. CDR3 sequence: CASSLVAGGEETQYF. The CDR3, as DNA: TGTGCCAGCAGTTTAGTAGCGGGGGGGGAAGAGACCCAGTACTTC.

The chain is built from TRBV29-1 and TRBJ2-7; D tentatively fits TRBD1 or TRBD2 (5 bases each). This CDR3 has 13 amino acids. V was pared by 7 bases and J by 6 bases, with 19 bases between. CDR1 SQVTM and CDR2 ANQGSEA come from the germline V gene. CDR3 nucleotide sequence: TGCAGCGCCAGAAGGGAATGGGACGGCGAGCAGTACTTC. This codes for CSARREWDGEQYF.

The chain combines TRBV30 with TRBJ1-3, with 8 bases lining up with TRBD1. This CDR3 has 17 amino acids. V dropped 4 bases and J dropped 0; count of bases not matched to a gene: 11. The germline V gene has CDR1 GTSNPN and CDR2 SVGIG (reference sequence). The CDR3 region has the DNA TGTGCCTGGATGGGCAAGGGACAGGCAAGCTCTGGAAACACCATATATTTT. Translated, it gives CAWMGKGQASSGNTIYF.

The chain recombines TRBV10-3 with TRBJ2-3; 9 bases align to TRBD2. The CDR3 sequence is 17 residues long. Germline V CDR1 and CDR2: ENHRY, SYGVKD. The V and J ends lost 0 bases and 0 bases, in that order; junction bases with no gene match: 4. CDR3 sequence reads: CAISESSGGLSTDTQYF. In DNA, the CDR3 is TGTGCCATCAGTGAGTCGAGCGGGGGGCTGAGCACAGATACGCAGTATTTT.

This clone was seen many times. The CDR3 DNA reads as TGTGCCAGCAGCCCAGTTAGAGGTCCTAGTGAAAAACTGTTTTTT. As protein: CASSPVRGPSEKLFF. This sequence joins TRBV14 and TRBJ1-4; no reliable D call. Germline assignment: CDR1 SGHDN and CDR2 FVKESK. Trimming removed 4 bases at V and 7 bases at J, with 16 bases between. There are 15 residues in the CDR3.

V usage is TRBV7-9 and J usage is TRBJ2-5, with TRBD1 identical over 11 bases. Germline V gives CDR1 SEHNR, CDR2 FQNEAQ (reference sequence). V lost 6 bases and J lost 2; bases outside the gene matches: 14. The CDR3 runs to 18 residues. The CDR3 DNA is TGTGCCAGCAGTCGGGACAGGGGGAATTCGCTTGTACAAGAGACCCAGTACTTC. This gives the protein CASSRDRGNSLVQETQYF.

This clone was counted a single time. V usage is TRBV29-1 and J usage is TRBJ1-1; TRBD1 might be the D (5 bases). Germline V lookup: CDR1 SQVTM, CDR2 ANQGSEA. CDR3 length equals 11 residues. Trimming took 4 bases from V and 10 from J, leaving 13 bases between them. CDR3 protein: CSVVKGSRAFF. The CDR3 DNA sequence: TGCAGCGTTGTAAAGGGGTCAAGAGCTTTCTTT.

This clone showed up just a few times. The chain uses TRBV19 and TRBJ2-1; TRBD2 aligns across 14 bases. The CDR3 sequence is 18 residues long. CDR1 and CDR2 from the germline V gene are LNHDA and SQIVND (reference sequence). The junction had 10 bases not matched to a gene; V was cut back by 0 bases and J by 9 bases. The CDR3 sequence: CASSIDSWTSGGSSEQFF. CDR3 nucleotides: TGTGCCAGTAGTATAGATTCGTGGACTAGCGGGGGGAGTAGTGAGCAGTTCTTC.

The rearrangement links TRBV14 to TRBJ1-1, with 7 bases lining up with TRBD1. V was pared by 1 base and J by 11 bases, with 10 bases of the junction left unmatched. CDR3 length: 14 residues. In germline, CDR1 is SGHDN, CDR2 FVKESK. CDR3 nucleotide sequence: TGTGCCAGCAGCCAAGCAAACAGGGGTCTTCGGGCTTTCTTT. As protein: CASSQANRGLRAFF.

The chain couples TRBV5-1 to TRBJ1-2; D perhaps matches TRBD1 (5 bases). This CDR3 has 12 amino acids. CDR1 and CDR2 (germline): SGHRS, YFSETQ. Trimming shortened V by 3 bases and J by 5 bases, and 8 bases separated the two germline ends. This CDR3 is CASSSGPYGYTF. As DNA, the CDR3 is TGCGCCAGCAGCTCGGGACCGTATGGCTACACCTTC.

The V gene is TRBV29-1, the J gene TRBJ2-7; D perhaps matches TRBD1 (6 bases). Germline values: CDR1 SQVTM, CDR2 ANQGSEA. V was shortened by 4 bases and J by 2 bases, with 12 bases between the two germline ends. The CDR3 loop spans 13 amino acids. The CDR3 DNA reads TGCAGCGTTGGGACAGCACTAACCTACGAGCAGTACTTC. It codes for CSVGTALTYEQYF.

The chain joins TRBV30 to TRBJ1-2; D gene unclear. Germline loops: CDR1 GTSNPN, CDR2 SVGIG (reference sequence). Trimming took 1 base from V and 8 from J, leaving 14 bases between them. This CDR3 is 13 amino acids long. CDR3: CAWSGQLASGYTF. In nucleotides, the CDR3 is TGTGCCTGGAGTGGGCAACTCGCCTCCGGCTACACCTTC. Using reference TRBV30 and TRBJ1-2 for the parts outside the CDR3, the full variable domain is SQTIHQWPATLVQPVGSPLSLECTVEGTSNPNLYWYRQAAGRGLQLLFYSVGIGQISSEVPQNLSASRPQDRQFILSSKKLLLSDSGFYLCAWSGQLASGYTFGSGTRLTVV.

The DNA of the CDR3 is TGCGCCAGCAGTCCTAGGACTAGGGACAATGAGCAGTTCTTC. Encoded protein: CASSPRTRDNEQFF. The J gene is TRBJ2-1, the V gene TRBV4-1, with 7 positions matching TRBD2. The junction had 7 bases not matched to a gene; V was cut back by 6 bases and J by 5 bases. Germline V gene lookup returns CDR1 MGHRA and CDR2 YSYEKL. The CDR3 consists of 14 residues.

The V and J genes are TRBV18 and TRBJ2-7; TRBD2 matches 12 bases. The germline gives CDR1 KGHSH, CDR2 LQKENI. The CDR3 spans 14 residues. Unmatched junction bases numbered 3, after V lost 2 bases and J lost 7 bases. CDR3 protein: CASSPATSGGEQYF. CDR3 sequence (DNA): TGTGCCAGCTCACCAGCGACTAGCGGGGGAGAGCAGTACTTC.

This clone was recorded a few times. The genes are TRBV2 and TRBJ2-1; D is unclear. Looked up from germline, CDR1 is SNHLY and CDR2 is FYNNEI. Trimming pared 3 bases from V and 9 bases from J, leaving 9 bases between. CDR3 size: 12 residues. CDR3 coding DNA: TGTGCCAGCAGTGATGGGCGCGGTGAGCAGTTCTTC. It codes for CASSDGRGEQFF.

The genes are TRBV14 and TRBJ2-5; unclear D gene. This CDR3 has 13 amino acids. CDR1 is SGHDN and CDR2 is FVKESK in the germline V gene. Trimming left V 2 bases short and J 5 bases short, with 9 bases between. The CDR3 region is CASSQPMEETQYF. The CDR3 DNA follows: TGTGCCAGCAGCCAACCAATGGAGGAGACCCAGTACTTC. The variable domain in full, completed from reference TRBV14 and TRBJ2-5, reads EAGVTQFPSHSVIEKGQTVTLRCDPISGHDNLYWYRRVMGKEIKFLLHFVKESKQDESGMPNNRFLAERTGGTYSTLKVQPAELEDSGVYFCASSQPMEETQYFGPGTRLLVL.

DNA of the CDR3: TGTGCCAGCAGTCCGGGTACCGCGCGGAGCTACACCTTC. Protein sequence: CASSPGTARSYTF. The chain uses TRBV27 and TRBJ1-2; no firm D call. Germline V CDR1 and CDR2: MNHEY, SMNVEV (reference sequence). The CDR3 loop spans 13 amino acids. V lost 5 bases, J lost 9 bases, and 16 bases lay in between.

The V and J genes are TRBV6-5 and TRBJ1-1, with TRBD1 identical over 8 bases. J was trimmed by 4 bases and V by 2 bases; bases with no gene match: 0. Germline CDR1 and CDR2: MNHEY and SVGAGI. The CDR3 is 13 amino acids. CDR3 nucleotides: TGTGCCAGCAGTTACACAGGGGGCACTGAAGCTTTCTTT. Its protein product is CASSYTGGTEAFF.

The chain uses TRBV7-8 and TRBJ1-2, with TRBD1 as a possible D gene (6 bases). The CDR3 loop spans 17 amino acids. The V gene lost 1 base and the J gene lost 5 bases, with 20 bases spanning the gap. Germline CDR1 SGHVS, CDR2 FQNEAQ. This chain's CDR3 is CASSLEASGQLSYGYTF. For the CDR3, the DNA is TGTGCCAGCAGCTTAGAGGCCAGCGGACAGCTCTCGTATGGCTACACCTTC.

This chain uses TRBV5-6 with TRBJ2-2, with D perhaps TRBD2 (5 bases). The CDR3 has 16 residues. The germline V and J ends were trimmed by 4 bases and 3 bases, with 16 bases remaining between them. Germline V gene data show CDR1 as SGHDT and CDR2 as YYEEEE. The CDR3 nucleotides are TGTGCCAGCAGCCAGTCGGGGTCCGGGGACACCGGGGAGCTGTTTTTT. Protein product: CASSQSGSGDTGELFF.

The sample holds a few counts of this clone. The rearrangement links TRBV15 to TRBJ2-7; D possibly corresponds to TRBD1 (6 bases). Trimming shortened V by 4 bases and J by 13 bases, and 17 bases separated the two germline ends. Germline CDR1 is LNHNV and CDR2 is YYDKDF (reference sequence). The CDR3 spans 12 residues. In DNA, the CDR3 is TGTGCCACCAGCAACCCACGGGACATAATCTACTTC. Protein sequence: CATSNPRDIIYF.

The rearrangement links TRBV11-2 to TRBJ2-2, with D unresolved. This CDR3 comprises 16 residues. V lost 0 bases, J lost 0 bases, and 8 bases lay in between. Germline values: CDR1 SGHAT, CDR2 FQNNGV. The DNA for the CDR3 is TGTGCCAGCAGCTTAGATCGGTCAACGAACACCGGGGAGCTGTTTTTT. Translated: CASSLDRSTNTGELFF.

On this clone itself: The same CDR3 is also encoded by other DNA sequences in this sample. This rearrangement joins TRBV5-6 to TRBJ1-5, with D hard to call. Germline assignment: CDR1 SGHDT and CDR2 YYEEEE. Trimming pared 1 base from V and 2 bases from J, leaving 4 bases between. This CDR3 is 13 amino acids long. CDR3 residues: CASSLTGNQPQHF. CDR3 coding DNA: TGTGCCAGCAGCTTGACAGGCAATCAGCCCCAGCATTTT.

V is TRBV6-5 and J is TRBJ2-7; D may be TRBD2 (5 bases). Germline CDR1 is MNHEY and CDR2 is SVGAGI. Trimming stripped 6 bases from V and 3 bases from J, with 18 bases between. The CDR3 is 15 residues long. CDR3 sequence reads: CASRRVFLGDYEQYF. The CDR3 DNA follows: TGTGCCAGCAGGAGGGTTTTCCTTGGGGACTACGAGCAGTACTTC.

The sample holds a few counts of this clone. This sequence joins TRBV14 and TRBJ2-5; the D is unclear. Trimming removed 3 bases from V and 1 base from J, with 3 bases in between. CDR3 length equals 12 residues. CDR1 is SGHDN and CDR2 is FVKESK in the germline V gene. The CDR3 sequence: CASSHTQETQYF. DNA of the CDR3: TGTGCCAGCAGCCACACCCAAGAGACCCAGTACTTC. Full variable domain (remainder filled in from reference TRBV14 and TRBJ2-5): EAGVTQFPSHSVIEKGQTVTLRCDPISGHDNLYWYRRVMGKEIKFLLHFVKESKQDESGMPNNRFLAERTGGTYSTLKVQPAELEDSGVYFCASSHTQETQYFGPGTRLLVL.

The chain joins TRBV7-2 to TRBJ1-2, with TRBD1 matching over 9 bases. Trimming cost V 5 bases and J 7 bases; bases outside gene matches: 11. Germline V CDR1 and CDR2: SGHTA, FQGNSA. The CDR3 runs 15 residues. CDR3 in DNA: TGTGCCAGCAGCCTACTAAAACAGGGGGCGGTTGGCTACACCTTC. It translates to CASSLLKQGAVGYTF.

This chain links TRBV19 with TRBJ1-1, with 9 positions matching TRBD1. Trimming took 5 bases from V and 2 from J; bases not matched to a gene: 6. The germline gives CDR1 LNHDA, CDR2 SQIVND (reference sequence). The CDR3 is 15 residues long. CDR3 region: CASSSQGAGNTEAFF. CDR3 coding DNA: TGTGCCAGTAGTTCACAGGGGGCGGGAAACACTGAAGCTTTCTTT.

This rearrangement joins TRBV11-3 to TRBJ2-5; 7 bases align to TRBD1. The germline CDR1 and CDR2 sequences are SGHNT and YENEEA. With 5 bases clipped from V and 3 bases from J, the junction kept 9 bases outside the gene matches. This CDR3 comprises 15 residues. The CDR3 spells CASSLMGTEEETQYF. The CDR3 DNA follows: TGTGCCAGCAGCCTCATGGGGACAGAAGAAGAGACCCAGTACTTC.

The chain is built from TRBV4-1 and TRBJ2-5; D is undetermined. The CDR3 totals 13 residues. Germline loops: CDR1 MGHRA, CDR2 YSYEKL. V shed 1 base and J shed 3 bases, with 6 bases lying between them. The CDR3 loop is CASSQGGKETQYF. CDR3 in DNA: TGCGCCAGCAGCCAAGGTGGGAAAGAGACCCAGTACTTC.

The rearrangement uses TRBV29-1 and TRBJ1-2; a possible D gene is TRBD1 (5 bases). V was clipped by 0 bases and J by 4 bases, with 15 bases between them. Germline CDR1 is SQVTM and CDR2 is ANQGSEA. The CDR3 has 15 amino acids. The CDR3 is CSVEEIRQGVYGYTF. The CDR3 DNA reads as TGCAGCGTTGAAGAAATTAGGCAGGGTGTCTATGGCTACACCTTC.

This sequence joins TRBV6-5 and TRBJ1-5; no clear D. CDR1 is MNHEY and CDR2 is SVGAGI in the germline V gene. This CDR3 is 13 amino acids long. Trimming took off 9 bases at V and 6 bases at J, with 15 bases between the two ends. The CDR3 loop reads CASSGRRSQPQHF. The DNA of the CDR3 is TGTGCCAGTTCCGGACGGAGAAGTCAGCCCCAGCATTTT.